Described below is a single TCR beta chain sequence and its context. Its antigen is currently unknown. Each donor's blood draw was 8.5 to 10 milliliters of peripheral blood. Each sample gave at least 6 million isolated PBMCs. Per the germline V gene, CDR1 is SGHDT and CDR2 is YYEEEE. V was pared by 2 bases and J by 6 bases, with 17 bases between. The CDR3 spans 16 residues. Alongside a J-beta primer mix, a sample-barcoded 5' primer served in a second PCR lasting about 6 to 11 cycles. TCRdb reprocessed the 5' RACE reads with MiXCR, giving one entry per CDR3 protein. The sample holds around 1,600,000 distinct CDR3 sequences, roughly two fifths seen once. The data belong to a study of blood T cells in healthy people across ages. Study observations and caveats: Comparison with aged donors showed that long-lived donors had more naive CD4+ cells and higher diversity.

This chain uses TRBV5-6 with TRBJ2-2; a weak D match, TRBD1 (6 bases). The sequenced sample was blood. The source of this sequence is a woman aged 18-35 years in good health. CDR3 in DNA: TGTGCCAGCAGCTTTAGTGGGACAAGGGGCCCCGGGGAGCTGTTTTTT. Amino acid sequence: CASSFSGTRGPGELFF.